This T cell receptor beta chain was captured by sequencing in a study of blood T cell repertoires in COVID-19. This table comes from immunoSEQ multiplex PCR, and its TCRdb copy is limited to in-frame clones, with some not included. The table has fewer than 250,000 clones, 70% to 90% seen once; the top ten hold approximately 10%. CDR1 is LNHDA and CDR2 is SQIVND in the germline V gene (reference sequence). This CDR3 region has 14 residues. Trimming cost V 9 bases and J 5 bases; bases outside gene matches: 8. The J gene is TRBJ1-5, the V gene TRBV19; 9 nucleotides line up with TRBD1. The receptor was isolated from a man aged 25 to 45 who had recovered from COVID-19. Sample: PBMCs or T cells enriched from blood (not recorded which). CDR3 sequence reads: CASQGQGTYQPQHF. The CDR3 region has the DNA TGTGCCAGCCAGGGACAGGGAACGTATCAGCCCCAGCATTTT.